The 27 T cell receptor beta chains below were found in one sample sequenced in a study of post-analysis software for immune sequencing data. Study outcomes and limitations: Included in a set of roughly 5 TRBV segments more frequent in patients than controls were TRBV5-6, TRBV5-1 and TRBV20-1.

Libraries were made from TCR beta cDNA, and they carried unique molecular identifiers. TCRdb ran MiXCR on the PCR reads and lists one entry per CDR3 protein. The sample carries a few hundred thousand distinct CDR3 sequences, 30% to 40% recorded once. What these receptors recognize is not known. Sequenced input: blood. All receptors derive from a girl between 2 and 17 years old with multiple sclerosis.

Of note for this clonotype: An end of the junction does not agree with germline; a read error may underlie this. V usage is TRBV13 and J usage is TRBJ2-5; the match to TRBD2 covers 7 bases. CDR1 is PRHDT, CDR2 FYEKMQ, per germline (reference sequence). The CDR3 consists of 17 residues. In nucleotides, the CDR3 is TGCGCCAGCAGTTGGACGGGGGAGCGGGGCTTACAAGAGACCCAGTACTTC. Translated: CASSWTGERGLQETQYF. Complete variable domain (other parts from reference TRBV13 and TRBJ2-5): AAGVIQSPRHLIKEKRETATLKCYPIPRHDTVYWYQQGPGQDPQFLISFYEKMQSDKGSIPDRFSAQQFSDYHSELNMSSLELGDSALYFCASSWTGERGLQETQYFGPGTRLLVL.

The genes are TRBV7-9 and TRBJ2-7, with D perhaps TRBD1 (5 bases). The V and J ends lost 5 bases and 3 bases respectively, with 11 bases between them. The CDR3 has 13 residues. CDR1 is SEHNR, CDR2 FQNEAQ, per germline (reference sequence). DNA for the CDR3: TGTGCCAGCAGCGTGACAGAGATCTACGAGCAGTACTTC. Amino acid sequence: CASSVTEIYEQYF.

V gene TRBV5-4 combines with J gene TRBJ1-2; D gene ambiguous. The CDR3 covers 14 residues. The V and J ends lost 0 bases and 7 bases respectively, with 13 bases between them. From germline, CDR1 is SGHNT and CDR2 YYREEE (reference sequence). CDR3 DNA: TGTGCCAGCAGCTTGGCCCCTGTAGGAAGTGGCTACACCTTC. Translating it yields CASSLAPVGSGYTF.

In this sample, this clonotype turned up a few times. The chain links TRBV5-1 to TRBJ2-1, with 10 bases that match TRBD2. CDR1 SGHRS and CDR2 YFSETQ come from the germline V gene. J lost 4 bases, V lost 8 bases, and 9 bases had no gene match. The CDR3 totals 15 residues. CDR3 in amino acids: CASTSSGGNYNEQFF. CDR3 coding DNA: TGCGCCAGTACCTCTAGCGGGGGTAATTACAATGAGCAGTTCTTC.

This clonotype has more than one count but fewer than ten. The gene calls are TRBV6-6 and TRBJ1-2; D remains ambiguous. Trimming cost V 5 bases and J 5 bases, with 12 bases left between them. The CDR3 runs to 13 residues. The germline V gene has CDR1 MNHNY and CDR2 SVGAGI (reference sequence). DNA of the CDR3: TGTGCCAGCAGTACGTCAGTGAGGTATGGCTACACCTTC. Amino acid sequence: CASSTSVRYGYTF.

This chain uses TRBV5-1 with TRBJ2-5, with a tentative D call TRBD1 (5 bases). The germline V gene has CDR1 SGHRS and CDR2 YFSETQ. Trimming left V 2 bases short and J 2 bases short, with 10 bases between. This CDR3 spans 14 amino acids. The DNA of the CDR3 is TGCGCCAGCAGCTTACAGGCACCGCAAGAGACCCAGTACTTC. This translates into CASSLQAPQETQYF. Supplemented by reference TRBV5-1 and TRBJ2-5, the full variable domain reads KAGVTQTPRYLIKTRGQQVTLSCSPISGHRSVSWYQQTPGQGLQFLFEYFSETQRNKGNFPGRFSGRQFSNSRSEMNVSTLELGDSALYLCASSLQAPQETQYFGPGTRLLVL.

This chain links TRBV16 with TRBJ1-2; D is possibly TRBD1 (5 bases). Germline CDR1 and CDR2: KGHSY and FQNENV. This CDR3 is built from 13 residues. Trimming shortened V by 5 bases and J by 11 bases, and 18 bases separated the two germline ends. The CDR3 bases are TGTGCCAGCAGCGGGGACCGCTCCGGGGGGTACACCTTC. It translates to CASSGDRSGGYTF.

On this clonotype itself: The junction differs from germline at one of its ends, possibly a read error. The chain recombines TRBV10-3 with TRBJ2-3; 10 bases align to TRBD2. Germline V gene sequence: CDR1 ENHRY, CDR2 SYGVKD. The CDR3 is made up of 19 amino acids. The CDR3 protein is CAISESRISGGISTGTQYF. CDR3 sequence (DNA): TGTGCCATCAGTGAGTCGAGGATTAGCGGGGGGATTAGCACAGGTACGCAGTATTTT.

The chain joins TRBV11-2 to TRBJ2-5; D gene ambiguous. Trimming cost V 3 bases and J 0 bases, with 5 bases left between them. Looked up from germline, CDR1 is SGHAT and CDR2 is FQNNGV. This CDR3 comprises 13 residues. CDR3 amino acids: CASSFGNQETQYF. In DNA, the CDR3 is TGTGCCAGCAGCTTCGGAAACCAAGAGACCCAGTACTTC.

This chain uses TRBV6-5 with TRBJ1-1, with TRBD1 as a possible D gene (6 bases). Trimming took 4 bases from V and 4 from J, leaving 13 bases between them. From germline, CDR1 is MNHEY and CDR2 SVGAGI. This CDR3 region has 14 residues. The DNA for the CDR3 is TGTGCCAGCAGTTGGTCCCAGGGGACCACTGAAGCTTTCTTT. Protein product: CASSWSQGTTEAFF.

The chain couples TRBV12-3 or TRBV12-4 to TRBJ2-3, with 9 positions matching TRBD1. This CDR3 has 16 amino acids. V lost 2 bases to trimming and J lost 3 bases; unmatched junction nucleotides: 6. In DNA form, the CDR3 reads TGTGCCAGCAGTTTAAGGACAGGGGTTAATACAGATACGCAGTATTTT. It translates to CASSLRTGVNTDTQYF.

This clonotype came up a few times. J is TRBJ2-5 and V is TRBV7-9, with unresolved D. CDR1 and CDR2 (germline): SEHNR, FQNEAQ (reference sequence). CDR3 length: 15 residues. Trimming took 1 base from V and 2 from J, leaving 11 bases between them. The CDR3 protein is CASSLGGRLQETQYF. Here the CDR3 DNA reads TGTGCCAGCAGCTTAGGTGGACGCCTACAAGAGACCCAGTACTTC. The whole variable domain, remainder taken from reference TRBV7-9 and TRBJ2-5, is DTGVSQNPRHKITKRGQNVTFRCDPISEHNRLYWYRQTLGQGPEFLTYFQNEAQLEKSRLLSDRFSAERPKGSFSTLEIQRTEQGDSAMYLCASSLGGRLQETQYFGPGTRLLVL.

A single count supports this clonotype. One junction end disagrees with the germline gene, perhaps due to a read error. The genes are TRBV6-5 and TRBJ2-5, with D perhaps matching TRBD2 (6 bases). There are 16 residues in the CDR3. The germline CDR1 and CDR2 sequences are MNHEY and SVGAGI. The DNA of the CDR3 is TGTACCAGCAGTTACTCGACTAGTTCCCATCAAGAGACCCAGTACTTC. This codes for CTSSYSTSSHQETQYF.

The sample holds a few counts of this clonotype. V and J are TRBV5-6 and TRBJ2-3, with TRBD2 as a possible D gene (5 bases). The CDR3 consists of 17 residues. The V gene's germline CDR1 is SGHDT and CDR2 YYEEEE. The V gene lost 0 bases and the J gene lost 2 bases, with 16 bases spanning the gap. CDR3 sequence (DNA): TGTGCCAGCAGCTTGGCCGTGGACTCCGCCGCCACAGATACGCAGTATTTT. Translated: CASSLAVDSAATDTQYF. Full variable domain (missing parts from reference TRBV5-6 and TRBJ2-3): DAGVTQSPTHLIKTRGQQVTLRCSPKSGHDTVSWYQQALGQGPQFIFQYYEEEERQRGNFPDRFSGHQFPNYSSELNVNALLLGDSALYLCASSLAVDSAATDTQYFGPGTRLTVL.

V gene TRBV18 combines with J gene TRBJ2-5; D not certain. With 1 base removed from V and 0 bases from J, the gap between germline ends came to 6 bases. The germline CDR1 and CDR2 sequences are KGHSH and LQKENI. This CDR3 is built from 14 residues. The CDR3 nucleotides are TGTGCCAGCTCACCACAAGAGTACCAAGAGACCCAGTACTTC. It yields the protein CASSPQEYQETQYF.

This clonotype appeared a few times. This chain connects TRBV4-1 to TRBJ1-5; D unclear. The CDR3 is 13 amino acids. Looked up from germline, CDR1 is MGHRA and CDR2 is YSYEKL. Trimming left V 1 base short and J 10 bases short, with 11 bases between. CDR3 sequence reads: CASSQGRGGPQHF. DNA of the CDR3: TGCGCCAGCAGCCAAGGCCGGGGTGGACCCCAGCATTTT.

V and J are TRBV6-1 and TRBJ1-2; maybe TRBD1 (5 bases). CDR3 length: 13 amino acids. Germline loops: CDR1 MNHNS, CDR2 SASEGT. The V and J ends lost 6 bases and 8 bases respectively, with 16 bases between them. CDR3 protein: CASSETGTGGYTF. The DNA for the CDR3 is TGTGCCAGCAGCGAAACCGGGACGGGGGGCTACACCTTC.

The gene calls are TRBV28 and TRBJ2-1; D remains unclear. The CDR3 runs to 15 residues. Trimming cost V 3 bases and J 13 bases, with 22 bases left between them. Germline assignment: CDR1 MDHEN and CDR2 SYDVKM. The CDR3 region has the DNA TGTGCCAGCAGTTTTATGGGGAATAGCCAAGAGACCCAGTTCTTC. It codes for CASSFMGNSQETQFF.

This clonotype has only a few counts. Germline is not matched at one junction end, which may reflect a read error. V is TRBV5-1 and J is TRBJ2-1; D is ambiguous. Germline V gives CDR1 SGHRS, CDR2 YFSETQ. This CDR3 contains 15 residues. The CDR3 is CASTLTGSSYNEQFF. For the CDR3, the DNA is TGCGCCAGCACCTTGACTGGAAGCTCCTACAATGAGCAGTTCTTC.

The table lists this clonotype with many counts. This CDR3 is CASSLTVTYEQYF. DNA of the CDR3: TGTGCCAGCAGTCTAACAGTAACCTACGAGCAGTACTTC. The J gene is TRBJ2-7, the V gene TRBV7-2; D not certain. The germline V and J ends were trimmed by 6 bases and 2 bases, with 11 bases remaining between them. CDR1 and CDR2 (germline): SGHTA, FQGNSA. The CDR3 runs 13 residues.

This clonotype was detected a few times. The V and J genes are TRBV6-5 and TRBJ1-2; 9 nucleotides match TRBD1. Germline CDR1 is MNHEY and CDR2 is SVGAGI. CDR3 size: 14 residues. Trimming cost V 6 bases and J 2 bases; bases outside gene matches: 4. CDR3 bases: TGTGCCAGCAGCACAGGGGGCACGAACTATGGCTACACCTTC. This codes for CASSTGGTNYGYTF.

V is TRBV14 and J is TRBJ1-1, with 8 positions matching TRBD1. Trimming removed 5 bases from V and 4 bases from J; junction bases left unmatched: 6. The CDR3 covers 14 residues. Germline CDR1 and CDR2: SGHDN and FVKESK. CDR3 protein: CASSTRGLGTEAFF. The CDR3 region has the DNA TGTGCCAGCAGCACCAGGGGGCTTGGCACTGAAGCTTTCTTT.

The chain is built from TRBV3-1 and TRBJ1-5, with a weak D call TRBD1 (5 bases). Deletions cut 4 bases from V and 6 bases from J, with 13 bases between. Per germline, CDR1 LGHDT and CDR2 YNNKEL (reference sequence). The CDR3 extends over 14 amino acids. The CDR3 region is CASSPKGQGQPQHF. CDR3 nucleotide sequence: TGTGCCAGCAGCCCTAAGGGGCAGGGTCAGCCCCAGCATTTT.

The sample holds a few counts of this clonotype. The gene calls are TRBV12-3 or TRBV12-4 and TRBJ1-6, with D tentatively TRBD1 (5 bases). The CDR3 runs to 13 residues. V lost 7 bases and J lost 6, with 10 bases in between. The CDR3 reads CASKTTANSPLHF. The CDR3 DNA reads TGTGCCAGCAAAACGACAGCTAATTCACCCCTCCACTTT.

V gene TRBV9 combines with J gene TRBJ1-5; 8 bases match TRBD1. V lost 5 bases, J lost 2 bases, and 6 bases stayed unmatched. This CDR3 region has 15 residues. Germline loops: CDR1 SGDLS, CDR2 YYNGEE. CDR3 bases: TGTGCCAGCAGTGCTGGGACAGGTGGCAATCAGCCCCAGCATTTT. This gives the protein CASSAGTGGNQPQHF. Supplemented by reference TRBV9 and TRBJ1-5, the full variable domain reads DSGVTQTPKHLITATGQRVTLRCSPRSGDLSVYWYQQSLDQGLQFLIQYYNGEERAKGNILERFSAQQFPDLHSELNLSSLELGDSALYFCASSAGTGGNQPQHFGDGTRLSIL.

This clonotype was seen a few times. This chain joins TRBV5-1 and TRBJ1-1; D call uncertain. CDR1 SGHRS and CDR2 YFSETQ come from the germline V gene. This CDR3 has 14 residues. Trimming took 5 bases from V and 3 from J, leaving 14 bases between them. CDR3 DNA sequence: TGCGCCAGCAGGCAGGTATCGGTAGACACTGAAGCTTTCTTT. It codes for CASRQVSVDTEAFF.

This clonotype was counted a few times. Germline and junction disagree at one end, which may indicate a read error. The genes are TRBV7-7 and TRBJ1-1; D is uncertain. The germline gives CDR1 SSHAT, CDR2 FNYEAQ (reference sequence). The length of the CDR3 is 11 residues. CDR3 amino acids: CASSRHTEAFF. CDR3 bases: TGTGCTAGCAGCCGCCACACTGAAGCTTTCTTT.